Given below is one T cell receptor (beta chain) in context. The specificity of this receptor is unknown. Qualities for individual bases were not recorded, and no much larger clone is one base off. The data belong to a study of blood T cell repertoires in COVID-19 (TCRdb year 2020). A note on the overall study: Samples covering the acute and convalescent phases of COVID-19 were provided by collaborators in the United States, Italy and Spain. The material from the prospective study consisted of cDNA or gDNA derived from T cells, B-cell-depleted T cells, or PBMCs. The dataset comprised deeply sampled blood TCRbeta repertoires from subjects exposed to, actively infected with, or recovered from COVID-19. A freely available public database, intended as a resource for researchers studying the immune response to SARS-CoV-2, is where the repertoires were released. The samples were drawn from two sources: the first 160 participants of the ongoing ImmuneRACE study, and 1,254 subjects contributed by 6 global collaborators. Nearly every sample came with metadata listing a de-identified subject ID, COVID-19 status, age in years and sex. Where HLA class I and class II types were available, the types were taken from metadata supplied by the sample provider, not from assay-based typing.

Points the paper makes about the study in general: How much clinical and demographic metadata was included differed by source and by participant, and the metadata was provided uncurated.

TCRbeta CDR3 regions were amplified from genomic DNA by means of the immunoSEQ Assay, a bias-controlled multiplex PCR. Concerning the study's data processing: Nucleated cell counts per sample were estimated from amplification of reference gene primers within the assay. Sequence reads were collapsed and filtered to measure the absolute abundance of every unique TCRbeta CDR3 rearrangement. For each sample, productive Simpson clonality was calculated as the square root of Simpson's diversity index across productive rearrangements. What TCRdb holds here is the immuneACCESS table cut down to in-frame rearrangements. Part of the clones is not present; checked against another copy, under half of the missing clones reflect an unresolved V gene, and the others are unexplained. The DNA was the basis for D and trimming; V, J and clone size are from that table. A total of under 350,000 clones appear in this sample, around 89% of them only once. The top ten constitute approximately 4.3% of the sample.

Each collaborating institution followed its own protocols to collect whole blood in K2EDTA tubes. For TCRbeta analysis, collaborators shipped samples in one of three forms: frozen whole blood, isolated PBMCs, or DNA extracted from either of those sample types. The receptor comes from a man aged 35 to 55 with acute or convalescent COVID-19. The specimen was peripheral blood.

The nucleotides are TGTGCCAGCAGCGTCGGGGAGAGACAGCCCCAGCATTTT. Translated, this gives CASSVGERQPQHF. The chain was built from TRBV7-6 and TRBJ1-5; confidence is insufficient to name the D gene. V is cut by 5 bases and J by 7 bases, and the space between the germline ends is 12 bases. The CDR3 spans 13 residues, from the cysteine through the phenylalanine. The retained sequence is limited to the CDR3, 39 bases, with the frame set at the first base. Per the germline V gene, SGHVS is the CDR1 and FNYEAQ is the CDR2.